This T cell receptor beta chain was recorded in a study of cytomegalovirus exposure and HLA in healthy donors. Study conclusions and caveats: A few CMV-associated chains proved CMV antigen-specific in vitro.

Trimming cost V 5 bases and J 2 bases, with 10 bases left between them. CDR1 and CDR2 from the germline V gene are MNHNY and SVGAGI (reference sequence). The CDR3 runs to 13 residues. Regarding this clone: What it binds is not known.

The PCR ran on 60 Vbeta and 13 Jbeta primers. In the authors' workflow: The authors later counted 70 million to 80 million unique TCR beta chains, about 11 million of them shared. Libraries were prepared by immunoSEQ multiplex PCR; TCRdb keeps only in-frame clonotypes and omits some of them. V, J and clone size derive from that table, while D and trimming were established from the DNA sequence. The table records around 67,000 clones, around 91% of them present only once. The sequenced sample consisted of PBMCs. This sequence joins TRBV6-6 and TRBJ2-7, with a tentative D call TRBD1 (5 bases). This clonotype originated in a woman younger than 45 in good health and CMV-seropositive. The CDR3 is CASSPLGAYEQYF. DNA of the CDR3: TGTGCCAGCAGTCCTTTAGGGGCCTACGAGCAGTACTTC.